Below, 3 T cell receptor beta chains from the same sample are listed, as sequenced in a study of OX40 agonist ivuxolimab in advanced cancers. The library was obtained by the immunoSEQ multiplex PCR assay. In TCRdb, the immuneACCESS table is reduced to in-frame sequences with V and J assigned. These tables do not hold every clone; where another copy was compared, an unresolved V gene accounts for under half, and the others remain unexplained. The sample has some 64,000 clones on record, roughly 90% of them singletons. 0.62% of the sample rests with the top ten. This sample comprised CD4+ or CD8+ T cells sorted from blood, obtained in a trial of the OX40 agonist ivuxolimab. These receptors all come from an adult with an advanced solid tumor such as melanoma, head and neck, liver or kidney cancer.

This rearrangement joins TRBV5-1 to TRBJ1-2; D may be TRBD1 (6 bases). Per germline, CDR1 SGHRS and CDR2 YFSETQ. The V gene lost 6 bases and the J gene lost 5 bases, with 14 bases spanning the gap. There are 13 residues in the CDR3. The CDR3 loop reads CASKGDQWYGYTF. CDR3 DNA: TGCGCCAGCAAGGGGGATCAGTGGTATGGCTACACCTTC.

This sequence joins TRBV11-3 and TRBJ2-6, with D perhaps matching TRBD2 (7 bases). Germline-derived CDR1 and CDR2 are SGHNT and YENEEA. Deletions cut 9 bases from V and 1 base from J, with 19 bases between. The CDR3 covers 17 residues. CDR3 loop: CASTRWGGASGANVLTF. In DNA, the CDR3 is TGTGCCAGTACGCGGTGGGGGGGCGCTTCTGGGGCCAACGTCCTGACTTTC.

This clone was seen just once. The rearrangement joins TRBV2 to TRBJ2-1; 7 nucleotides match TRBD1. Trimming at V came to 6 bases and at J to 5 bases, leaving 7 bases not matched to a gene. Germline V gene data show CDR1 as SNHLY and CDR2 as FYNNEI. The CDR3 covers 14 residues. The CDR3 DNA is TGTGCCAGCAGAACAGGGGAAATAAACAATGAGCAGTTCTTC. This translates into CASRTGEINNEQFF.